Sequencing of this T cell receptor (beta chain) was carried out in a study of T cell responses to AZD1222 COVID-19 vaccine. This clone was recorded once. V gave up 5 bases and J gave up 2 bases; unmatched junction bases: 6. CDR1 SGHVS and CDR2 FQNEAQ come from the germline V gene. The CDR3 has 16 residues. The method was immunoSEQ multiplex PCR; TCRdb's version includes in-frame clones alone and lacks a portion of them. The table has around 100,000 clones, almost 85% seen once; the top ten hold approximately 17%. The sequence derives from an adult in good health. V is TRBV7-8 and J is TRBJ2-3; 11 bases are shared with TRBD2. The sequencing here drew on peripheral blood, taken on day 0 of AZD1222 vaccination. CDR3 sequence: CASSNQLAGVTDTQYF. The DNA of the CDR3 is TGTGCCAGCAGCAACCAACTAGCGGGGGTCACAGATACGCAGTATTTT. The entire variable domain, with the rest obtained from reference TRBV7-8 and TRBJ2-3, is as follows: GAGVSQSPRYKVAKRGQDVALRCDPISGHVSLFWYQQALGQGPEFLTYFQNEAQLDKSGLPSDRFFAERPEGSVSTLKIQRTQQEDSAVYLCASSNQLAGVTDTQYFGPGTRLTVL.